This T cell receptor beta chain was identified during a study of identical twins. Study-level findings and limits: One should note that invariant MAIT and iNKT cells could partly confound zero-insertion analyses. Carriage of fewer insertions was seen in abundant cord blood beta clonotypes, whereas memory repertoires showed none.

This clonotype was seen repeatedly, ten times or more. As yet, its antigen is unknown. The cDNA had a unique molecular identifier and a template-switch universal primer site. TCRdb reprocessed the 5' RACE reads via MiXCR and lists one record per CDR3 protein. Of 450,000 or so distinct CDR3 sequences in the sample, 11% to 15% are singletons; the top ten hold around 0.52%. The V end was cut by 5 bases, the J end by 5 bases, with 15 bases between. Germline lookup yields CDR1 SGHDT and CDR2 YYEEEE. This CDR3 has 14 residues. The same sample was also studied in work on yellow fever vaccine responses in identical twins.

The clonotype originates from a woman aged 18-29 years in good health. The V gene is TRBV5-6, the J gene TRBJ2-3; D perhaps matches TRBD2 (5 bases). Sequencing was done on a sample of CD4+ T cells sorted from blood. CDR3 residues: CASSYYTRGDTQYF. CDR3 coding DNA: TGTGCCAGCAGTTACTACACACGGGGAGATACGCAGTATTTT.